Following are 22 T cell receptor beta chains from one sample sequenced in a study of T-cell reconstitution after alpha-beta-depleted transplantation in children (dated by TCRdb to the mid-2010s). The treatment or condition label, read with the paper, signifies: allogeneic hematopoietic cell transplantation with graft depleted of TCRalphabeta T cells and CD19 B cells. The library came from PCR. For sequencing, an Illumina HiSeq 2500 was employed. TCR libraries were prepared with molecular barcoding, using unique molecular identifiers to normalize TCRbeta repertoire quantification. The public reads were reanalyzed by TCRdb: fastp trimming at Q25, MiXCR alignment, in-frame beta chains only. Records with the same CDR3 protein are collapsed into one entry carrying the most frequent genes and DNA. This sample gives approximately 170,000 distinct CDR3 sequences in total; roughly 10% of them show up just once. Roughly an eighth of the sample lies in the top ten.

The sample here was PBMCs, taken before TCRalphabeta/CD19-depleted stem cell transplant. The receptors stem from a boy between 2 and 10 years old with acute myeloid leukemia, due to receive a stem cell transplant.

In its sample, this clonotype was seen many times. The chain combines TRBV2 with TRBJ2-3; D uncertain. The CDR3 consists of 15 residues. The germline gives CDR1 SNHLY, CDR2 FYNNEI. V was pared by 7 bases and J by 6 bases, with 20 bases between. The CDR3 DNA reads TGTGCCAGCACCGACCCCCGCCCCGGGCCGGATACGCAGTATTTT. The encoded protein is CASTDPRPGPDTQYF.

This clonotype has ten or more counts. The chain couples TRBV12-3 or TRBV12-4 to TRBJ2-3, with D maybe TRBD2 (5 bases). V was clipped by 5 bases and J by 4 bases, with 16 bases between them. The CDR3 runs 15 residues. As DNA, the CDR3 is TGTGCCAGCAGTCCGATAACTAGTCCCCCAGATACGCAGTATTTT. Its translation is CASSPITSPPDTQYF.

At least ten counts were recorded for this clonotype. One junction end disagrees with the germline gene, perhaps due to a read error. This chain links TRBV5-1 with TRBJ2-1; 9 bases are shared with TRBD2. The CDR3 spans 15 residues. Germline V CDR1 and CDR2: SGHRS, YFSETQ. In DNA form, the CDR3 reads TGCGCCAGCAGCTTGGCTAGCGGGGCTTATAATGACCAGTTCTTC. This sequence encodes CASSLASGAYNDQFF.

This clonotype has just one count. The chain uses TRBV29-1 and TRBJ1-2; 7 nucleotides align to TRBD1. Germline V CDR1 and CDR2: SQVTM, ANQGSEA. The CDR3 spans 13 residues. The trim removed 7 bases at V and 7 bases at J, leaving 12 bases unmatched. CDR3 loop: CSGYLDRALGYTF. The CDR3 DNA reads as TGCAGCGGATACCTAGACAGGGCCCTTGGCTACACCTTC. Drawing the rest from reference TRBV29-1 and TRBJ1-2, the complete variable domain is SAVISQKPSRDICQRGTSLTIQCQVDSQVTMMFWYRQQPGQSLTLIATANQGSEATYESGFVIDKFPISRPNLTFSTLTVSNMSPEDSSIYLCSGYLDRALGYTFGSGTRLTVV.

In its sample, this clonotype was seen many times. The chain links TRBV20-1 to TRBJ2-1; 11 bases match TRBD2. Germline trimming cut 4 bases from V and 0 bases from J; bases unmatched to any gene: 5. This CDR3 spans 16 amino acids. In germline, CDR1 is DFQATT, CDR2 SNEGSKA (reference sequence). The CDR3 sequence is CSATGLAGTSYNEQFF. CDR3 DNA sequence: TGCAGTGCTACCGGACTAGCGGGCACCTCCTACAATGAGCAGTTCTTC.

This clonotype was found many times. As DNA, the CDR3 is TGCAGTGCTAGTCCAGCGGCCCTACAGGGTATGATCGTTCAGCCCCAGCATTTT. It is translated as CSASPAALQGMIVQPQHF. The V and J genes are TRBV20-1 and TRBJ1-5, with a weak D call TRBD1 (6 bases). CDR3 length equals 18 residues. Germline assignment: CDR1 DFQATT and CDR2 SNEGSKA (reference sequence). Trimming cost V 3 bases and J 6 bases, with 27 bases left between them.

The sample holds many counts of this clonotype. The CDR3 loop reads CASSFRLASEQYF. CDR3 DNA sequence: TGTGCCAGCAGTTTTCGACTAGCCTCCGAGCAGTACTTC. The V call is TRBV27, the J call TRBJ2-7, with 7 bases aligning to TRBD2. Losses at the gene ends were 3 bases for V and 6 bases for J; bases not matched to a gene: 5. This CDR3 region has 13 residues. Germline CDR1 MNHEY, CDR2 SMNVEV (reference sequence).

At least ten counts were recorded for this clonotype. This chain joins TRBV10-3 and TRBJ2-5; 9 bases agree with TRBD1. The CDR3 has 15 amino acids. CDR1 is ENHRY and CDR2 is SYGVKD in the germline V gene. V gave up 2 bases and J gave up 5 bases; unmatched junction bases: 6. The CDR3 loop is CAISEGDRDVETQYF. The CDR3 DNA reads TGTGCCATCAGTGAGGGGGACAGGGATGTGGAGACCCAGTACTTC.

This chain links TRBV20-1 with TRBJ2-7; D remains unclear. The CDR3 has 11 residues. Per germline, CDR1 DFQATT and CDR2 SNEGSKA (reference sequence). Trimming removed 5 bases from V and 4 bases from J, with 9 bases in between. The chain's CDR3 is CSAGQVYEQYF. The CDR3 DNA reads TGCAGTGCTGGGCAGGTTTACGAGCAGTACTTC.

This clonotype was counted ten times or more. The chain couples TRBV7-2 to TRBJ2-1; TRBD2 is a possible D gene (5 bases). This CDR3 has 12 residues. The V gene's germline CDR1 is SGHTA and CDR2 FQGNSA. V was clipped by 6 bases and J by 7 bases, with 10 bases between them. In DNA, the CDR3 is TGTGCCAGCAGGGTTGACTATAATGAGCAGTTCTTC. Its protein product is CASRVDYNEQFF.

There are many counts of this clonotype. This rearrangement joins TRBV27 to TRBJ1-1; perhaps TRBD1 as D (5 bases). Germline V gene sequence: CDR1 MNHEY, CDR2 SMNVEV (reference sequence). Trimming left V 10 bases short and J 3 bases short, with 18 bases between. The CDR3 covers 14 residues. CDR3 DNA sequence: TGTGCCAATTACAGGCTAAAATCACACACTGAAGCTTTCTTT. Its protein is CANYRLKSHTEAFF.

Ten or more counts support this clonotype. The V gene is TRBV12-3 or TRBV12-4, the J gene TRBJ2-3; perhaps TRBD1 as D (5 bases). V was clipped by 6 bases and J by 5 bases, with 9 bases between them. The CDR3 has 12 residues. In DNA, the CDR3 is TGTGCCAGCAGAATAGGGGTAGATACGCAGTATTTT. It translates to CASRIGVDTQYF.

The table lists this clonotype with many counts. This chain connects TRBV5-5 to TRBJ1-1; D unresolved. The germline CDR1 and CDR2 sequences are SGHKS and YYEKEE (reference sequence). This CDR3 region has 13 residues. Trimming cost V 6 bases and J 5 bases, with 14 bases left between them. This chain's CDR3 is CASIPRGRTEAFF. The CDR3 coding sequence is TGTGCCAGCATCCCTCGGGGTAGGACTGAAGCTTTCTTT.

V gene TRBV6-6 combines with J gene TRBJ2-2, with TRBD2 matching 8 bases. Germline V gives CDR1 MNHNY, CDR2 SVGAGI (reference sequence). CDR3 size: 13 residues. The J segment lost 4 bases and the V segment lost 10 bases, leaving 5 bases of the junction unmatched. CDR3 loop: CATTLAATGELFF. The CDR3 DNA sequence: TGTGCCACCACACTAGCGGCCACCGGGGAGCTGTTTTTT.

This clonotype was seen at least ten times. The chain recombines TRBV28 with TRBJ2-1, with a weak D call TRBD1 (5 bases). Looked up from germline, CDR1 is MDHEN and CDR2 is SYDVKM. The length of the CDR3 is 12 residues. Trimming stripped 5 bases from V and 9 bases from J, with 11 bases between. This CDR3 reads CASSRQQREQFF. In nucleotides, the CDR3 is TGTGCCAGCAGTCGACAGCAGCGTGAGCAGTTCTTC.

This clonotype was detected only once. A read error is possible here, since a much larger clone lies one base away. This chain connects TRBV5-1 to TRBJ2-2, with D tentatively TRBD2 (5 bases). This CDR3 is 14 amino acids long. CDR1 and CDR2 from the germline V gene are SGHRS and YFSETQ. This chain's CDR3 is CASSLYYNTGKLFF. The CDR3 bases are TGCGCCAGCAGCTTATACTACAACACCGGGAAGCTGTTTTTT.

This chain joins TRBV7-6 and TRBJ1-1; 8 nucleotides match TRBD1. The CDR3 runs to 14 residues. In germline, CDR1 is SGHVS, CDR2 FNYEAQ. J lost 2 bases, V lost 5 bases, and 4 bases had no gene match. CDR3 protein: CASSPGQANTEAFF. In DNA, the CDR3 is TGTGCCAGCAGCCCGGGACAGGCAAACACTGAAGCTTTCTTT.

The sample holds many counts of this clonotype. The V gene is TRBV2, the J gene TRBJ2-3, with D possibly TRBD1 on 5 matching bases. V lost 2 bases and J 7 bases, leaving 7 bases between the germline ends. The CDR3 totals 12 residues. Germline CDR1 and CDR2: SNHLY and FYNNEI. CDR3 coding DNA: TGTGCCAGCAGTGAAAGGGGCCATACGCAGTATTTT. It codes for CASSERGHTQYF.

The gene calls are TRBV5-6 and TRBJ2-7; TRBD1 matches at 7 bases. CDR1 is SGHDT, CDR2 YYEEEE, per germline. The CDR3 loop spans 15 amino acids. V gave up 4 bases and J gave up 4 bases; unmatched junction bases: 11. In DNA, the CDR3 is TGTGCCAGCAGCGGCAACAGGGGAAGTACTTACGAGCAGTACTTC. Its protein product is CASSGNRGSTYEQYF.

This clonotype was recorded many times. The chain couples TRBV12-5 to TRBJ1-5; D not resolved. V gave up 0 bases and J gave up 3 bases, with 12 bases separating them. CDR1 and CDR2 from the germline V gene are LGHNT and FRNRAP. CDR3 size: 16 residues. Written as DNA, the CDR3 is TGTGCTAGTGGTTTGGTACCAGGAGGGAACAATCAGCCCCAGCATTTT. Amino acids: CASGLVPGGNNQPQHF.

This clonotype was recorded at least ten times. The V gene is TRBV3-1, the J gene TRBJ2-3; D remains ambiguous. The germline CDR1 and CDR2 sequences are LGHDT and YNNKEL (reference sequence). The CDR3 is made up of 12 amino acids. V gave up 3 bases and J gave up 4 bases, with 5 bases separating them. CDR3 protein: CASSHGPDTQYF. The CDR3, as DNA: TGTGCCAGCAGCCACGGGCCAGATACGCAGTATTTT.

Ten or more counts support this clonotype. The CDR3 DNA follows: TGCAGTGCGGAAAGGACCCCTGGAAACACCATATATTTT. Residues: CSAERTPGNTIYF. The chain employs TRBV20-1 and TRBJ1-3; D ambiguous. Deletions cut 6 bases from V and 2 bases from J, with 11 bases between. There are 13 residues in the CDR3. The V gene's germline CDR1 is DFQATT and CDR2 SNEGSKA (reference sequence).